This passage covers 32 T cell receptor beta chains from one sample sequenced in a study of blood T cell repertoires in COVID-19. The assay was immunoSEQ multiplex PCR, and TCRdb's table has in-frame clones only and misses some. The sample contains a few hundred thousand clones, 86% of which appear only once. The source material was peripheral blood. These TCRs come from a young man with active or convalescent COVID-19.

This chain connects TRBV12-3 or TRBV12-4 to TRBJ1-6; TRBD1 matches 8 bases. The CDR3 consists of 13 residues. V shed 7 bases, J shed 7 bases, and the junction held 3 bases outside the gene matches. DNA for the CDR3: TGTGCCAGCAAAAGACAGGGGAATTCACCCCTCCACTTT. Its translation is CASKRQGNSPLHF.

The genes are TRBV4-1 and TRBJ2-7, with 9 bases identical to TRBD1. CDR1 is MGHRA and CDR2 is YSYEKL in the germline V gene. V trimming: 6 bases; J trimming: 1 base; junction bases outside the gene matches: 7. The CDR3 consists of 15 residues. The CDR3 DNA reads as TGCGCCAGCAGGGCCGGGACAGGGATTTCCTACGAGCAGTACTTC. This translates into CASRAGTGISYEQYF.

As concerns this clone: Other DNA sequences in this sample translate to the same CDR3. V is TRBV11-3 and J is TRBJ2-7; 9 bases fit TRBD1. Trimming removed 5 bases from V and 3 bases from J; junction bases left unmatched: 5. Germline V gene sequence: CDR1 SGHNT, CDR2 YENEEA. This CDR3 comprises 14 residues. This CDR3 reads CASSPRDRDYEQYF. The CDR3 nucleotides read TGTGCCAGCAGCCCTAGGGACAGGGACTACGAGCAGTACTTC.

The chain has TRBV3-1 (or the pseudogene TRBV3-2) and TRBJ2-3; 16 nucleotides align to TRBD2. Germline V CDR1 and CDR2: LGHDT, YNNKEL (reference sequence). Losses at the gene ends were 4 bases for V and 5 bases for J; bases not matched to a gene: 6. The CDR3 sequence is 17 residues long. The CDR3 region is CASSPGTSGRAEDTQYF. The CDR3 region has the DNA TGTGCCAGCAGCCCTGGGACTAGCGGGAGGGCCGAAGATACGCAGTATTTT.

This rearrangement joins TRBV6-6 to TRBJ2-7; a weak D match, TRBD2 (6 bases). The CDR3 extends over 13 amino acids. Between the trimmed V and J ends, which lost 2 bases and 3 bases, there was a span of 8 bases. Germline CDR1 MNHNY, CDR2 SVGAGI (reference sequence). The CDR3 region has the DNA TGTGCCAGCAGTTACGGGGGGAACTACGAGCAGTACTTC. It is translated as CASSYGGNYEQYF.

The V call is TRBV3-1 (or the pseudogene TRBV3-2), the J call TRBJ2-4, with D possibly matching TRBD2 (5 bases). CDR3 length: 16 amino acids. The germline CDR1 and CDR2 sequences are LGHDT and YNNKEL (reference sequence). Trimming left V 1 base short and J 1 base short, with 11 bases between. CDR3 nucleotide sequence: TGTGCCAGCAGCCAAGCGGTGGGAGCGGCCAAAAACATTCAGTACTTC. Translating it yields CASSQAVGAAKNIQYF.

This rearrangement joins TRBV6-1 to TRBJ2-5; 11 bases align to TRBD2. Germline V gene sequence: CDR1 MNHNS, CDR2 SASEGT. With 1 base clipped from V and 5 bases from J, the junction kept 6 bases outside the gene matches. This CDR3 spans 16 amino acids. The CDR3: CASSEGNSGRGETQYF. The CDR3 coding sequence is TGTGCCAGCAGTGAAGGAAATAGCGGGAGGGGTGAGACCCAGTACTTC.

This clone was detected only once. DNA of the CDR3: TGTGCCAGCAGCTTGGGGGTTACAGGGGACACTGAAGCTTTCTTT. Translation gives CASSLGVTGDTEAFF. This chain uses TRBV5-5 with TRBJ1-1; 7 nucleotides match TRBD1. The CDR3 extends over 15 amino acids. J lost 3 bases, V lost 0 bases, and 5 bases had no gene match. Germline lookup yields CDR1 SGHKS and CDR2 YYEKEE (reference sequence).

This rearrangement joins TRBV5-8 to TRBJ2-3; D is undetermined. Trimming shortened V by 1 base and J by 4 bases, and 4 bases separated the two germline ends. The CDR3 is 12 amino acids. Looked up from germline, CDR1 is SGHTS and CDR2 is YDEGEE. The CDR3: CASSLRADTQYF. DNA for the CDR3: TGTGCCAGCAGCTTGCGGGCAGATACGCAGTATTTT.

The V and J genes are TRBV27 and TRBJ1-2, with D maybe TRBD1 (5 bases). Trimming took 3 bases from V and 5 from J, leaving 7 bases between them. This CDR3 is 12 amino acids long. Germline V gene sequence: CDR1 MNHEY, CDR2 SMNVEV (reference sequence). In DNA form, the CDR3 reads TGTGCCAGCAGTTTCAGGGTGTATGGCTACACCTTC. It codes for CASSFRVYGYTF.

The V and J genes are TRBV19 and TRBJ2-1; 8 nucleotides align to TRBD1. The CDR3 loop spans 15 amino acids. In germline, CDR1 is LNHDA, CDR2 SQIVND (reference sequence). V dropped 7 bases and J dropped 8; count of bases not matched to a gene: 13. The CDR3 reads CASTPRGQAVDEQFF. CDR3 nucleotides: TGTGCCAGTACCCCTCGGGGACAGGCCGTCGATGAGCAGTTCTTC.

The chain combines TRBV12-3 or TRBV12-4 with TRBJ1-5; 8 nucleotides align to TRBD1. The CDR3 loop spans 13 amino acids. Trimming cost V 5 bases and J 8 bases; bases outside gene matches: 5. CDR3 bases: TGTGCCAGCAGTGGGACAGGCCCAAAGCCCCAGCATTTT. This translates into CASSGTGPKPQHF.

This clone was detected a few times. The chain links TRBV7-9 to TRBJ1-1; 8 bases are shared with TRBD1. The J segment lost 4 bases and the V segment lost 2 bases, leaving 12 bases of the junction unmatched. The CDR3 has 17 amino acids. Germline V gives CDR1 SEHNR, CDR2 FQNEAQ (reference sequence). The CDR3 is CASSLRNGQGERTEAFF. The CDR3 DNA follows: TGTGCCAGCAGCTTAAGAAATGGACAGGGAGAACGCACTGAAGCTTTCTTT.

This clone was counted a single time. The chain is built from TRBV4-3 and TRBJ2-1; the match to TRBD2 covers 10 bases. The CDR3 loop spans 18 amino acids. The germline CDR1 and CDR2 sequences are LGHNA and YSLEER. V was pared by 1 base and J by 6 bases, with 12 bases of the junction left unmatched. In DNA, the CDR3 is TGCGCCAGCAGCCAAGGGCCCGGGGGAGCGGGAGGGGGCAATGAGCAGTTCTTC. It yields the protein CASSQGPGGAGGGNEQFF.

The rearrangement links TRBV6-5 to TRBJ1-1; 7 bases are a match to TRBD1. CDR1 is MNHEY and CDR2 is SVGAGI in the germline V gene. Trimming took 2 bases from V and 7 from J; bases not matched to a gene: 4. The CDR3 length is 13 residues. The CDR3 region is CASSYRGRHEAFF. The CDR3 DNA sequence: TGTGCCAGCAGTTACAGGGGGCGGCATGAAGCTTTCTTT.

This clone was observed at least ten times. The chain uses TRBV7-2 and TRBJ2-7, with D possibly TRBD2 on 6 matching bases. V shed 4 bases and J shed 2 bases, with 12 bases lying between them. Germline-derived CDR1 and CDR2 are SGHTA and FQGNSA. The CDR3 length is 14 residues. CDR3 DNA: TGTGCCAGCAGCTCGGGAGATGGCCCCTACGAGCAGTACTTC. Translation gives CASSSGDGPYEQYF.

The chain combines TRBV27 with TRBJ1-2; D perhaps matches TRBD1 (5 bases). V lost 5 bases and J 5 bases, leaving 18 bases between the germline ends. The CDR3 length is 15 residues. Germline V CDR1 and CDR2: MNHEY, SMNVEV (reference sequence). CDR3 amino acids: CASSPGTGAFYGYTF. The CDR3 region has the DNA TGTGCCAGCAGTCCCGGGACGGGAGCTTTTTATGGCTACACCTTC.

In its sample, this clone was seen once. The rearrangement links TRBV11-3 to TRBJ2-1, with TRBD1 matching 10 bases. Germline V gives CDR1 SGHNT, CDR2 YENEEA. V was pared by 5 bases and J by 10 bases, with 14 bases of the junction left unmatched. This CDR3 region has 16 residues. The CDR3 nucleotides are TGTGCCAGCAGCCCCCCCGGTAGGGACAGGGGTGGGGAGCAGTTCTTC. It encodes CASSPPGRDRGGEQFF.

As for this clone: The same CDR3 is also encoded by other DNA sequences in this sample. J is TRBJ2-7 and V is TRBV9; D remains unclear. The CDR3 contains 14 residues. V dropped 0 bases and J dropped 2 bases, with 9 bases sitting between them. The germline V gene has CDR1 SGDLS and CDR2 YYNGEE. CDR3: CASSVVPDTYEQYF. The CDR3 DNA sequence: TGTGCCAGCAGCGTAGTCCCAGACACCTACGAGCAGTACTTC.

This chain's CDR3 is CASSYSSPSTDTQYF. CDR3 nucleotides: TGTGCCAGCAGTTACTCGAGCCCAAGCACAGATACGCAGTATTTT. The chain links TRBV6-5 to TRBJ2-3; D is uncertain. V was trimmed by 0 bases and J by 0 bases, leaving 7 bases between them. Per germline, CDR1 MNHEY and CDR2 SVGAGI. The CDR3 loop spans 15 amino acids.

The V gene is TRBV24-1, the J gene TRBJ2-7; the D gene is possibly TRBD1 (6 bases). CDR3 size: 14 residues. V shed 3 bases and J shed 1 base, with 9 bases lying between them. Germline CDR1 KGHDR, CDR2 SFDVKD. CDR3 residues: CATSDPGTSYEQYF. CDR3 sequence (DNA): TGTGCCACCAGTGATCCCGGGACATCCTACGAGCAGTACTTC.

The CDR3 protein is CASSLDRRVDTIYF. CDR3 DNA: TGCGCCAGCAGCTTGGACAGGAGGGTGGACACCATATATTTT. The genes are TRBV5-1 and TRBJ1-3; TRBD1 might be the D (5 bases). V dropped 0 bases and J dropped 8 bases, with 12 bases sitting between them. This CDR3 is built from 14 residues. The germline V gene encodes CDR1 SGHRS and CDR2 YFSETQ.

The V call is TRBV19, the J call TRBJ2-2, with D tentatively TRBD2 (6 bases). CDR1 is LNHDA and CDR2 is SQIVND in the germline V gene (reference sequence). V lost 7 bases and J lost 0, with 9 bases in between. The CDR3 consists of 14 residues. CDR3 amino acids: CASNWEANTGELFF. The CDR3 nucleotides read TGTGCCAGTAATTGGGAGGCGAACACCGGGGAGCTGTTTTTT.

This chain connects TRBV11-3 to TRBJ1-5; the D is unclear. Germline V CDR1 and CDR2: SGHNT, YENEEA. CDR3 length: 13 amino acids. The V end was cut by 4 bases, the J end by 10 bases, with 14 bases between. DNA of the CDR3: TGTGCCAGCAGCTCGATAAGTGGAGCCCCCCAGCATTTT. This sequence encodes CASSSISGAPQHF.

The V gene is TRBV3-1 (or the pseudogene TRBV3-2), the J gene TRBJ1-2, with D perhaps matching TRBD1 (5 bases). The CDR3 totals 14 residues. The V end lost 1 base, the J end lost 5 bases, and 11 bases lay between the germline ends. The germline gives CDR1 LGHDT, CDR2 YNNKEL (reference sequence). In DNA, the CDR3 is TGTGCCAGCAGCCAAGTAGGAGGGGATTATGGCTACACCTTC. The encoded protein is CASSQVGGDYGYTF.

The chain uses TRBV6-5 and TRBJ1-2; the D gene is possibly TRBD1 (6 bases). The CDR3 runs 14 residues. Germline V CDR1 and CDR2: MNHEY, SVGAGI. Trimming cost V 4 bases and J 4 bases, with 13 bases left between them. The CDR3 DNA reads TGTGCCAGCAGTTCACAGGGATCACTCTATGGCTACACCTTC. Translating gives CASSSQGSLYGYTF.

The J gene is TRBJ2-2, the V gene TRBV6-4; D perhaps matches TRBD1 (6 bases). The V end lost 6 bases, the J end lost 2 bases, and 13 bases lay between the germline ends. Germline V gene data show CDR1 as MRHNA and CDR2 as SNTAGT. The CDR3 is 15 amino acids. CDR3 DNA: TGTGCCAGCAGACCATCGGGACATAACACCGGGGAGCTGTTTTTT. Protein: CASRPSGHNTGELFF.

This rearrangement joins TRBV3-1 (or the pseudogene TRBV3-2) to TRBJ2-3; 13 nucleotides align to TRBD2. Looked up from germline, CDR1 is LGHDT and CDR2 is YNNKEL (reference sequence). The CDR3 covers 15 residues. V lost 3 bases and J lost 11; bases outside the gene matches: 8. CDR3 sequence reads: CASSQTSGGPLGQYF. Written as DNA, the CDR3 is TGTGCCAGCAGCCAGACTAGCGGGGGGCCGCTGGGGCAGTATTTT.

This chain uses TRBV12-5 with TRBJ1-5; tentative D call: TRBD1 (5 bases). V lost 3 bases and J lost 1, with 13 bases in between. The germline gives CDR1 LGHNT, CDR2 FRNRAP. This CDR3 region has 16 residues. The CDR3 region is CASGFYTGRSNQPQHF. CDR3 bases: TGTGCTAGTGGTTTTTATACAGGACGAAGCAATCAGCCCCAGCATTTT.

V is TRBV6-1 and J is TRBJ1-2, with a possible D match to TRBD1 (6 bases). CDR1 is MNHNS and CDR2 is SASEGT in the germline V gene. Trimming cost V 1 base and J 8 bases, with 17 bases left between them. The CDR3 runs to 15 residues. DNA for the CDR3: TGTGCCAGCAGTGAAGGACTACAGTGGGGGCGCGGCTACACCTTC. Amino acids: CASSEGLQWGRGYTF.

This chain links TRBV15 with TRBJ2-4; no clear D. Per germline, CDR1 LNHNV and CDR2 YYDKDF (reference sequence). CDR3 size: 15 residues. V lost 2 bases and J lost 7, with 15 bases in between. This chain's CDR3 is CATSRQVDPFNIQYF. As DNA, the CDR3 is TGTGCCACCAGCAGACAAGTAGATCCCTTTAACATTCAGTACTTC.

This rearrangement joins TRBV7-2 to TRBJ1-5, with 8 bases fitting TRBD1. The CDR3 covers 15 residues. J lost 5 bases, V lost 4 bases, and 7 bases had no gene match. The germline CDR1 and CDR2 sequences are SGHTA and FQGNSA. The DNA for the CDR3 is TGTGCCAGCAGCTCGATCAGGGGGCAGTATCAGCCCCAGCATTTT. Its protein is CASSSIRGQYQPQHF.